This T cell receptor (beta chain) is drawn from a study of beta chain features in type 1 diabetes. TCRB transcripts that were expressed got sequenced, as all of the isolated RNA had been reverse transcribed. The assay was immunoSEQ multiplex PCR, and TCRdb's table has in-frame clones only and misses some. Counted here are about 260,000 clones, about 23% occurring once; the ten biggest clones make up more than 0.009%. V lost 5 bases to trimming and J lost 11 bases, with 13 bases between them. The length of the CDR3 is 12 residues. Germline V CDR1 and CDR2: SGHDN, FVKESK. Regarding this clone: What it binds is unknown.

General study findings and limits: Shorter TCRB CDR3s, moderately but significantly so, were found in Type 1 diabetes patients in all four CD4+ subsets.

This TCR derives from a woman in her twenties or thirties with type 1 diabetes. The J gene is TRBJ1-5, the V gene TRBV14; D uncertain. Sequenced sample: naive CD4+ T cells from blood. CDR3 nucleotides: TGTGCCAGCAGCGAGACATTACAAGCCCAGCATTTT. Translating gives CASSETLQAQHF.